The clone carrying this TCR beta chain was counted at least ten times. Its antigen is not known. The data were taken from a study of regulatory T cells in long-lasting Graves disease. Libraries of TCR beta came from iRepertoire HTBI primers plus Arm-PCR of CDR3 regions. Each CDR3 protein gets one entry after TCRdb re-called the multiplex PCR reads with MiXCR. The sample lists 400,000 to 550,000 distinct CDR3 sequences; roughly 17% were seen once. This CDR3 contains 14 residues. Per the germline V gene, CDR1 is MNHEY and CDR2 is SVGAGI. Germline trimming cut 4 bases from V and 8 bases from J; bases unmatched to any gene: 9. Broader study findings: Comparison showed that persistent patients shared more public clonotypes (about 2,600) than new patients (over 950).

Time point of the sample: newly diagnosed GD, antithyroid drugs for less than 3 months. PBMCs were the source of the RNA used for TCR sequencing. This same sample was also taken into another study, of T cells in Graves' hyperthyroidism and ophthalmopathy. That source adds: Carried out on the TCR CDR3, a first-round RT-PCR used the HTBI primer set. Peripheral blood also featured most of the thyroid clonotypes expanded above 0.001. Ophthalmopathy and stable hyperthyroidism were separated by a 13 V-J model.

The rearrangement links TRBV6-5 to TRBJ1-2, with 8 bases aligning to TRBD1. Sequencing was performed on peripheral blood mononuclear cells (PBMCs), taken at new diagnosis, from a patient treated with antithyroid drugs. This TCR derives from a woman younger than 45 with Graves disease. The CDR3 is CASSWDRKAVGYTF. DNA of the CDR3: TGTGCCAGCAGTTGGGACAGGAAGGCTGTGGGCTACACCTTC.